These 32 T cell receptor beta chains came from one sample sequenced in a study of blood T cells in healthy people across ages. The second PCR ran roughly 6 to 11 cycles with a sample-barcoded 5' primer and J-beta primers. TCRdb called the 5' RACE reads again in MiXCR, with one record for every CDR3 protein. The repertoire holds 550,000 to 650,000 distinct CDR3 sequences, approximately 26% seen once, with 3% to 4% in the top ten. These data were also reused for a study on T cells of mothers and their children.

The source material was blood. The receptor source for this set is a boy aged 2 to 10 in good health.

This clonotype was seen only a few times. A much larger clone differs from this one at a single base, so this may be a read error. The V gene is TRBV4-2, the J gene TRBJ2-1; 14 bases agree with TRBD2. The CDR3 runs 16 residues. Trimming took 4 bases from V and 6 from J; bases not matched to a gene: 5. CDR1 and CDR2 (germline): LGHNA, YNFKEQ. CDR3 sequence: CASSRDGTSGGNEQFF. The CDR3 region has the DNA TGTGCCAGCAGCCGAGATGGGACTAGCGGGGGCAATGAGCAGTTCTTC.

This clonotype was seen more than once but under ten times. The chain has TRBV13 and TRBJ2-1; D call uncertain. Germline-derived CDR1 and CDR2 are PRHDT and FYEKMQ (reference sequence). This CDR3 is built from 12 residues. Trimming left V 2 bases short and J 9 bases short, with 8 bases between. Here the CDR3 DNA reads TGTGCCAGCAGCTTATTGCGCGGTGAGCAGTTCTTC. Its protein is CASSLLRGEQFF.

The V gene is TRBV15, the J gene TRBJ2-1, with TRBD2 matching 11 bases. Germline V gene data show CDR1 as LNHNV and CDR2 as YYDKDF (reference sequence). This CDR3 is 17 amino acids long. The V gene end was trimmed by 0 bases and the J gene end by 9 bases; junction bases not matched to a gene: 10. CDR3 amino acids: CATSRDLLAGGRGEQFF. The CDR3 DNA reads as TGTGCCACCAGCAGAGATCTATTAGCGGGGGGGCGGGGTGAGCAGTTCTTC.

This rearrangement joins TRBV12-3 or TRBV12-4 to TRBJ1-4; possible D gene TRBD1, 6 bases. The CDR3 is 13 residues long. Trimming cost V 7 bases and J 8 bases, with 14 bases left between them. The CDR3 loop reads CASTPGAREKLFF. In DNA form, the CDR3 reads TGTGCCAGCACCCCAGGGGCGAGGGAAAAACTGTTTTTT.

This clonotype was counted between two and nine times. The rearrangement links TRBV7-2 to TRBJ2-1; a weak D match, TRBD1 (6 bases). TRBJ2-5 explains the end of the DNA better; the J call may be wrong. CDR1 is SGHTA, CDR2 FQGNSA, per germline. The CDR3 runs to 14 residues. This CDR3 is CASTRQDNQETQYF. DNA for the CDR3: TGTGCCAGCACCAGACAGGACAACCAAGAGACCCAGTACTTC.

The chain employs TRBV27 and TRBJ2-5, with TRBD1 as a possible D gene (6 bases). The J call could be wrong; TRBJ2-1 is a better fit for the DNA end. The germline V gene has CDR1 MNHEY and CDR2 SMNVEV (reference sequence). The CDR3 covers 13 residues. The chain's CDR3 is CASSGTLGNEQFF. Written as DNA, the CDR3 is TGTGCCAGCAGTGGGACATTGGGGAATGAGCAGTTCTTC.

DNA of the CDR3: TGTGCCAGTAGTTCCTCTAGCGGGGCCTACAATGAGCAGTACTTC. This translates into CASSSSSGAYNEQYF. V gene TRBV19 combines with J gene TRBJ2-7; 9 nucleotides line up with TRBD2. CDR1 LNHDA and CDR2 SQIVND come from the germline V gene (reference sequence). V lost 5 bases to trimming and J lost 7 bases; unmatched junction nucleotides: 12. The CDR3 is 15 amino acids.

This clonotype was recorded a few times. The chain combines TRBV29-1 with TRBJ2-1, with 8 nucleotides matching TRBD2. J lost 7 bases, V lost 4 bases, and 9 bases had no gene match. The CDR3 sequence is 14 residues long. Germline assignment: CDR1 SQVTM and CDR2 ANQGSEA. CDR3 residues: CSVGAGDPQNEQFF. CDR3 DNA: TGCAGCGTTGGAGCGGGGGACCCCCAAAATGAGCAGTTCTTC.

V and J are TRBV20-1 and TRBJ2-5; D remains ambiguous. With 6 bases removed from V and 4 bases from J, the gap between germline ends came to 15 bases. Germline lookup yields CDR1 DFQATT and CDR2 SNEGSKA (reference sequence). This CDR3 contains 13 residues. Here the CDR3 DNA reads TGCAGTGCCCGGTTCCTGAACCTAGAGACCCAGTACTTC. This sequence encodes CSARFLNLETQYF.

This chain joins TRBV12-3 or TRBV12-4 and TRBJ2-5, with 9 nucleotides matching TRBD2. CDR3 length: 14 amino acids. The V gene end was trimmed by 4 bases and the J gene end by 6 bases; junction bases not matched to a gene: 6. This CDR3 reads CASSSSGALKTQYF. The CDR3 nucleotides read TGTGCCAGCAGTTCTAGCGGGGCCCTGAAGACCCAGTACTTC.

The chain links TRBV6-5 to TRBJ2-7; perhaps TRBD2 as D (6 bases). CDR1 MNHEY and CDR2 SVGAGI come from the germline V gene. Between the trimmed V and J ends, which lost 6 bases and 5 bases, there was a span of 17 bases. CDR3 length: 14 amino acids. CDR3 sequence reads: CASSLTSGRDEQYF. As DNA, the CDR3 is TGTGCCAGCAGCCTGACTAGTGGGAGAGACGAGCAGTACTTC.

In this sample, this clonotype turned up a few times. The chain uses TRBV20-1 and TRBJ1-1, with no clear D. V lost 1 base and J lost 0, with 9 bases in between. The CDR3 is 14 residues long. Germline-derived CDR1 and CDR2 are DFQATT and SNEGSKA (reference sequence). The CDR3 here is CSARGEGLNTEAFF. CDR3 in DNA: TGCAGTGCTAGAGGGGAGGGCCTGAACACTGAAGCTTTCTTT.

In the case of this clonotype: At one end the junction does not follow the germline gene, possibly because of a read error. The V call is TRBV12-3 or TRBV12-4, the J call TRBJ2-4; 8 nucleotides line up with TRBD2. CDR3 length: 14 amino acids. CDR3 DNA: TGTGGCAGCAGTTCGGGAGGGGTCACAAACATTCAGTACTTC. This codes for CGSSSGGVTNIQYF.

This clonotype was counted only a few times. V and J are TRBV7-9 and TRBJ1-1; no definite D call. The germline gives CDR1 SEHNR, CDR2 FQNEAQ (reference sequence). This CDR3 has 14 residues. V lost 5 bases and J lost 3, with 13 bases in between. In DNA, the CDR3 is TGTGCCAGCAGCCCCTACATGTGGGACACTGAAGCTTTCTTT. Amino acid sequence: CASSPYMWDTEAFF.

This clonotype was seen repeatedly, ten times or more. V and J are TRBV28 and TRBJ2-7; no firm D call. Germline CDR1 and CDR2: MDHEN and SYDVKM. CDR3 length: 12 residues. Between the trimmed V and J ends, which lost 11 bases and 5 bases, there was a span of 16 bases. For the CDR3, the DNA is TGTGCCGCTTCCCTGTTTAGCAACGAGCAGTACTTC. Its translation is CAASLFSNEQYF.

A few counts support this clonotype. The chain employs TRBV24-1 and TRBJ2-2; no clear D gene. V lost 4 bases and J 7 bases, leaving 15 bases between the germline ends. The CDR3 is made up of 15 amino acids. Germline CDR1 is KGHDR and CDR2 is SFDVKD. DNA for the CDR3: TGTGCCACCAGTGAAGCCGGGCCACACGGCGGGGAGCTGTTTTTT. Translated: CATSEAGPHGGELFF.

As regards this clonotype: A read error may produce the germline difference seen at one junction end. J is TRBJ2-3 and V is TRBV6-1, with 9 bases fitting TRBD2. The CDR3 extends over 15 amino acids. Germline V gene sequence: CDR1 MNHNS, CDR2 SASEGT. The CDR3 DNA reads as TGCGCCAGTTCCATAGCGGGAGTGGGGGCAGATACGCAGTATTTT. Translated, it gives CASSIAGVGADTQYF.

This clonotype has only a few counts. J is TRBJ2-5 and V is TRBV7-2; D is possibly TRBD1 (6 bases). Judging by the DNA end, TRBJ2-1 fits better; the J call may be wrong. Germline CDR1 reads SGHTA; CDR2 reads FQGNSA. This CDR3 region has 16 residues. The CDR3 spells CASSLAGAGTYNEQFF. The CDR3 DNA sequence: TGTGCCAGCAGCTTAGCGGGGGCAGGGACCTACAATGAGCAGTTCTTC.

The genes are TRBV12-3 or TRBV12-4 and TRBJ2-5; 8 bases line up with TRBD2. The J call may be in error: the DNA end matches TRBJ2-1 better. The CDR3 runs 14 residues. The CDR3 region has the DNA TGTGCCAGCAGCCTAGCGGGCTCCCAGAGTGAGCAGTTCTTC. Translated: CASSLAGSQSEQFF.

This clonotype turned up a few times. The J gene is TRBJ2-5, the V gene TRBV6-6; 9 bases line up with TRBD2. This CDR3 is 16 amino acids long. CDR1 and CDR2 from the germline V gene are MNHNY and SVGAGI (reference sequence). The V gene end was trimmed by 3 bases and the J gene end by 11 bases; junction bases not matched to a gene: 16. The CDR3 DNA reads TGTGCCAGCAGTTATCCCTTTGCGGGGGGGCCCGAAGAGCAGTACTTC. It codes for CASSYPFAGGPEEQYF.

The chain has TRBV27 and TRBJ2-3; 10 nucleotides align to TRBD2. V dropped 0 bases and J dropped 0; count of bases not matched to a gene: 9. Germline V lookup: CDR1 MNHEY, CDR2 SMNVEV (reference sequence). The CDR3 extends over 19 amino acids. CDR3 residues: CASSLSLAGVPRSTDTQYF. CDR3 in DNA: TGTGCCAGCAGTTTATCGCTAGCGGGAGTGCCGCGTAGCACAGATACGCAGTATTTT.

This chain links TRBV6-1 with TRBJ2-1, with D perhaps TRBD1 or TRBD2 (5 bases each). Germline assignment: CDR1 MNHNS and CDR2 SASEGT. The CDR3 runs to 19 residues. Trimming took 1 base from V and 4 from J, leaving 23 bases between them. The CDR3 sequence is CASSEVRWGTGFVYNEQFF. In DNA form, the CDR3 reads TGTGCCAGCAGTGAAGTGAGGTGGGGGACGGGGTTTGTATACAATGAGCAGTTCTTC.

This clonotype was seen more than once but under ten times. The rearrangement links TRBV5-5 to TRBJ2-1; D is uncertain. Per the germline V gene, CDR1 is SGHKS and CDR2 is YYEKEE (reference sequence). This CDR3 comprises 13 residues. Trimming took 1 base from V and 6 from J, leaving 8 bases between them. The CDR3 sequence: CASSLSRVNEQFF. The CDR3 DNA reads TGTGCCAGCAGCTTGTCACGGGTCAATGAGCAGTTCTTC.

This clonotype has more than one count but fewer than ten. This sequence joins TRBV7-3 and TRBJ2-1; 8 bases are a match to TRBD2. Germline values: CDR1 SGHTA, CDR2 FQGTGA. V trimming: 5 bases; J trimming: 5 bases; junction bases outside the gene matches: 5. This CDR3 is built from 14 residues. In DNA, the CDR3 is TGTGCCAGCAGCCGCCTCGGGGGGGACAATGAGCAGTTCTTC. It encodes CASSRLGGDNEQFF. Together with reference TRBV7-3 and TRBJ2-1, the CDR3 gives the full variable domain: GAGVSQTPSNKVTEKGKYVELRCDPISGHTALYWYRQSLGQGPEFLIYFQGTGAADDSGLPNDRFFAVRPEGSVSTLKIQRTERGDSAVYLCASSRLGGDNEQFFGPGTRLTVL.

This clonotype was counted only a few times. V gene TRBV5-1 combines with J gene TRBJ2-3; 10 bases are a match to TRBD2. The CDR3 loop spans 18 amino acids. Germline trimming cut 0 bases from V and 4 bases from J; bases unmatched to any gene: 11. Germline-derived CDR1 and CDR2 are SGHRS and YFSETQ. This CDR3 is CASSLGASGGARADTQYF. The CDR3 nucleotides read TGCGCCAGCAGCTTGGGGGCTAGCGGGGGCGCTCGGGCAGATACGCAGTATTTT. Variable domain in full (rest from reference TRBV5-1 and TRBJ2-3): KAGVTQTPRYLIKTRGQQVTLSCSPISGHRSVSWYQQTPGQGLQFLFEYFSETQRNKGNFPGRFSGRQFSNSRSEMNVSTLELGDSALYLCASSLGASGGARADTQYFGPGTRLTVL.

This clonotype was counted only a few times. The J gene is TRBJ1-4, the V gene TRBV4-2; 8 positions match TRBD1. Germline V CDR1 and CDR2: LGHNA, YNFKEQ. This CDR3 is built from 14 residues. The junction had 9 bases not matched to a gene; V was cut back by 8 bases and J by 7 bases. CDR3 loop: CASAGQGRGEKLFF. For the CDR3, the DNA is TGTGCCAGCGCAGGACAGGGACGAGGTGAAAAACTGTTTTTT.

This rearrangement joins TRBV20-1 to TRBJ1-1; 7 bases match TRBD1. Germline trimming cut 0 bases from V and 4 bases from J; bases unmatched to any gene: 5. Germline CDR1 and CDR2: DFQATT and SNEGSKA (reference sequence). The CDR3 runs to 14 residues. This CDR3 is CSARDPQGSTEAFF. The DNA of the CDR3 is TGCAGTGCTAGAGATCCACAGGGGAGCACTGAAGCTTTCTTT.

This clonotype was observed a few times. This chain joins TRBV6-2 or TRBV6-3 and TRBJ2-2; D perhaps matches TRBD1 (5 bases). This CDR3 is built from 11 residues. Germline V lookup: CDR1 MNHEY, CDR2 SVGEGT. V gave up 5 bases and J gave up 7 bases, with 5 bases separating them. The CDR3: CASSDSGELFF. DNA of the CDR3: TGTGCCAGCAGTGACAGCGGGGAGCTGTTTTTT.

This clonotype was detected many times. The rearrangement links TRBV7-8 to TRBJ2-5; 13 nucleotides align to TRBD2. This CDR3 comprises 17 residues. J was trimmed by 5 bases and V by 5 bases; bases with no gene match: 11. Per the germline V gene, CDR1 is SGHVS and CDR2 is FQNEAQ. The CDR3 nucleotides read TGTGCCAGCAGCCTACTCGGGACTAGCGGGACAGGGGAGACCCAGTACTTC. This encodes CASSLLGTSGTGETQYF.

The rearrangement uses TRBV19 and TRBJ2-5, with a possible D match to TRBD2 (5 bases). Per the germline V gene, CDR1 is LNHDA and CDR2 is SQIVND (reference sequence). V was shortened by 6 bases and J by 0 bases, with 14 bases between the two germline ends. CDR3 size: 15 residues. As DNA, the CDR3 is TGTGCCAGTAGGACTACAATTGAGGACCAAGAGACCCAGTACTTC. Its translation: CASRTTIEDQETQYF. The variable domain in full, completed from reference TRBV19 and TRBJ2-5, reads DGGITQSPKYLFRKEGQNVTLSCEQNLNHDAMYWYRQDPGQGLRLIYYSQIVNDFQKGDIAEGYSVSREKKESFPLTVTSAQKNPTAFYLCASRTTIEDQETQYFGPGTRLLVL.

The V call is TRBV6-6, the J call TRBJ2-5; possible D gene TRBD1, 5 bases. V lost 2 bases, J lost 4 bases, and 11 bases lay in between. This CDR3 spans 14 amino acids. CDR1 and CDR2 (germline): MNHNY, SVGAGI (reference sequence). CDR3: CASSYLSTGETQYF. CDR3 nucleotides: TGTGCCAGCAGTTACCTTTCTACAGGAGAGACCCAGTACTTC.

This clonotype was seen a handful of times. At one of its ends the junction is not consistent with the germline gene, which may arise from a read error. The genes are TRBV2 and TRBJ2-7; 13 nucleotides line up with TRBD2. The germline gives CDR1 SNHLY, CDR2 FYNNEI. CDR3 length equals 15 residues. The CDR3 region is CAGSVLAGGPSEQYF. The CDR3 DNA follows: TGTGCCGGCAGTGTACTAGCGGGGGGGCCGAGTGAGCAGTACTTC.